One sample yielded the 16 T cell receptor beta chains listed below, sequenced in a study of blood T cell repertoires in COVID-19. Profiling relied on immunoSEQ multiplex PCR, and the TCRdb table lists in-frame clones only, not all of them. This table holds some 300,000 clones, 85% to 90% found once. The sample was PBMCs or T cells enriched from blood (not recorded which). Source of these receptors: a man aged 25-45 years who had recovered from COVID-19.

The V gene is TRBV7-9, the J gene TRBJ2-7; D may be TRBD1 (5 bases). V shed 3 bases and J shed 4 bases, with 10 bases lying between them. The CDR3 loop spans 13 amino acids. CDR1 and CDR2 (germline): SEHNR, FQNEAQ (reference sequence). As DNA, the CDR3 is TGTGCCAGCAGCTTCGACAGTCCTTACGAGCAGTACTTC. It specifies CASSFDSPYEQYF.

The gene calls are TRBV19 and TRBJ2-7; 12 nucleotides match TRBD1. The length of the CDR3 is 14 residues. The V segment lost 5 bases and the J segment 3 bases; nucleotides outside the gene matches: 2. Germline V gene sequence: CDR1 LNHDA, CDR2 SQIVND (reference sequence). The CDR3 DNA reads TGTGCCAGTAGTGGGACAGGGGGCGGCTACGAGCAGTACTTC. Its translation is CASSGTGGGYEQYF.

The rearrangement joins TRBV18 to TRBJ2-5; D unclear. The CDR3 spans 15 residues. Per germline, CDR1 KGHSH and CDR2 LQKENI. Trimming removed 2 bases from V and 1 base from J, with 11 bases in between. The CDR3 coding sequence is TGTGCCAGCTCACCAACTTCTGCAGGCCAAGAGACCCAGTACTTC. Protein product: CASSPTSAGQETQYF. Drawing the rest from reference TRBV18 and TRBJ2-5, the complete variable domain is NAGVMQNPRHLVRRRGQEARLRCSPMKGHSHVYWYRQLPEEGLKFMVYLQKENIIDESGMPKERFSAEFPKEGPSILRIQQVVRGDSAAYFCASSPTSAGQETQYFGPGTRLLVL.

This chain uses TRBV19 with TRBJ2-1; 12 positions match TRBD2. The CDR3 consists of 15 residues. J lost 6 bases, V lost 8 bases, and 8 bases had no gene match. CDR1 is LNHDA and CDR2 is SQIVND in the germline V gene (reference sequence). CDR3 sequence (DNA): TGTGCCAGTGGCCCTCTAGCGGGGGGGGTCAATGAGCAGTTCTTC. Translating gives CASGPLAGGVNEQFF.

This sequence joins TRBV29-1 and TRBJ1-2; 9 bases map to TRBD1. The CDR3 totals 17 residues. CDR1 SQVTM and CDR2 ANQGSEA come from the germline V gene. V shed 0 bases and J 0 bases; nucleotides not matched to a gene: 8. This chain's CDR3 is CSVEEGDRVPSNYGYTF. CDR3 DNA: TGCAGCGTTGAAGAAGGGGACAGGGTCCCCTCTAACTATGGCTACACCTTC.

The J gene is TRBJ1-1, the V gene TRBV30; 9 bases map to TRBD1. The ends lost 0 bases at V and 6 bases at J; junction bases unmatched: 2. The CDR3 covers 13 residues. In germline, CDR1 is GTSNPN, CDR2 SVGIG (reference sequence). The CDR3 DNA is TGTGCCTGGAGTGTACAGGGGGCGTCTGAAGCTTTCTTT. Its protein is CAWSVQGASEAFF.

The CDR3 here is CASSPPVRGSTEAFF. CDR3 sequence (DNA): TGTGCCAGCTCACCACCGGTAAGGGGAAGCACTGAAGCTTTCTTT. The chain uses TRBV18 and TRBJ1-1; a weak D match, TRBD1 (5 bases). The V end was cut by 0 bases, the J end by 4 bases, with 12 bases between. This CDR3 is built from 15 residues. In germline, CDR1 is KGHSH, CDR2 LQKENI.

This clone was counted once. This chain uses TRBV28 with TRBJ2-7; TRBD1 matches at 9 bases. V gave up 2 bases and J gave up 3 bases; unmatched junction bases: 2. CDR3 size: 14 residues. Germline V gene lookup returns CDR1 MDHEN and CDR2 SYDVKM. CDR3 coding DNA: TGTGCCAGCAGTTTAACAGGGGGCAACTACGAGCAGTACTTC. Translated, it gives CASSLTGGNYEQYF.

J is TRBJ2-7 and V is TRBV6-5; a weak D match, TRBD1 (5 bases). This CDR3 comprises 15 residues. The V and J ends lost 7 bases and 3 bases respectively, with 19 bases between them. Germline V gene sequence: CDR1 MNHEY, CDR2 SVGAGI. CDR3 amino acids: CASTIRAGSRYEQYF. CDR3 DNA: TGTGCCAGCACCATCAGGGCAGGGTCTCGCTACGAGCAGTACTTC.

V gene TRBV6-5 combines with J gene TRBJ2-7; tentative D call: TRBD1 (7 bases). Germline CDR1 reads MNHEY; CDR2 reads SVGAGI. The CDR3 has 13 residues. V dropped 9 bases and J dropped 7 bases, with 19 bases sitting between them. DNA for the CDR3: TGTGCCAGTACGGGACAGCCAAGCGGGGAGCAGTACTTC. Amino acid sequence: CASTGQPSGEQYF.

The chain joins TRBV4-1 to TRBJ2-4, with a weak D call TRBD2 (6 bases). The CDR3 extends over 16 amino acids. V lost 2 bases to trimming and J lost 0 bases, with 11 bases between them. Germline V CDR1 and CDR2: MGHRA, YSYEKL. DNA of the CDR3: TGCGCCAGCAGCCAATTAGCGGAAGTAGCCAAAAACATTCAGTACTTC. Its translation: CASSQLAEVAKNIQYF.

The rearrangement joins TRBV28 to TRBJ1-4, with D perhaps TRBD1 (5 bases). Deletions cut 3 bases from V and 8 bases from J, with 16 bases between. This CDR3 has 15 residues. CDR1 is MDHEN, CDR2 SYDVKM, per germline. CDR3 DNA: TGTGCCAGCAGTTTGGGGCCAGTAAACCGGGAAAAACTGTTTTTT. Residues: CASSLGPVNREKLFF. Full variable domain (missing parts from reference TRBV28 and TRBJ1-4): DVKVTQSSRYLVKRTGEKVFLECVQDMDHENMFWYRQDPGLGLRLIYFSYDVKMKEKGDIPEGYSVSREKKERFSLILESASTNQTSMYLCASSLGPVNREKLFFGSGTQLSVL.

About this clone itself: One junction end does not reproduce the germline sequence, and a read error may be involved. This sequence joins TRBV7-7 and TRBJ2-3; 16 bases line up with TRBD2. Germline loops: CDR1 SSHAT, CDR2 FNYEAQ (reference sequence). The CDR3 spans 17 residues. CDR3 protein: CASSTGLAGGPADTQYF. The CDR3 coding sequence is TGTGCTAGCAGCACGGGACTAGCGGGAGGGCCGGCAGATACGCAGTATTTT.

The CDR3 spells CASSYSRQGYNSPLHF. CDR3 nucleotides: TGTGCCAGCAGTTACTCCCGACAGGGCTATAATTCACCCCTCCACTTT. The chain uses TRBV6-5 and TRBJ1-6; 7 nucleotides line up with TRBD1. Germline V gene data show CDR1 as MNHEY and CDR2 as SVGAGI. The CDR3 spans 16 residues. Germline trimming cut 0 bases from V and 3 bases from J; bases unmatched to any gene: 2.

The chain links TRBV2 to TRBJ2-7; no reliable D call. This CDR3 is 15 amino acids long. Trimming removed 2 bases from V and 6 bases from J, with 17 bases in between. Germline V CDR1 and CDR2: SNHLY, FYNNEI. This chain's CDR3 is CASSERSDPTSEQYF. CDR3 nucleotide sequence: TGTGCCAGCAGTGAAAGGAGCGACCCTACATCCGAGCAGTACTTC.

CDR3 DNA sequence: TGTGCCAGCAGCTCCCAATTAGCGGAAGTCTCCTACGAGCAGTACTTC. Its translation: CASSSQLAEVSYEQYF. The rearrangement uses TRBV13 and TRBJ2-7; D is perhaps TRBD2 (6 bases). Trimming removed 4 bases from V and 0 bases from J, with 16 bases in between. The germline V gene encodes CDR1 PRHDT and CDR2 FYEKMQ (reference sequence). The CDR3 is made up of 16 amino acids. Full variable domain (rest looked up from reference TRBV13 and TRBJ2-7): AAGVIQSPRHLIKEKRETATLKCYPIPRHDTVYWYQQGPGQDPQFLISFYEKMQSDKGSIPDRFSAQQFSDYHSELNMSSLELGDSALYFCASSSQLAEVSYEQYFGPGTRLTVT.